One and the same sample provided the 18 T cell receptor beta chains below, sequenced in a study of Tregs in tolerant kidney transplant recipients (dated by TCRdb to the late 2010s). For these receptors, no antigen is known. Libraries were made using the immunoSEQ multiplex PCR assay. TCRdb's version of the immuneACCESS table is confined to in-frame rearrangements and falls short of the full clone set. An unresolved V gene accounts for under half of the shortfall where checked; the remainder is of unknown origin. The sample's clone listing holds 1,500 to 2,000 clones. Over 15% of the sample goes to the ten largest clones. The time point label on this specimen signifies: blood sample drawn before combined kidney and bone marrow transplant. In bulk CFSE mixed lymphocyte reactions, CFSE-labeled recipient PBMCs were cocultured with irradiated donor PBMCs for 5 to 7 days, then stained for CD3/CD4/CD8 and FACS-sorted.

The material was CD4+ T cells from blood cultured with allogeneic cells, obtained before the transplant. Every receptor here comes from a human patient who received a combined kidney and bone marrow transplant.

Details on this clone: The read ends 3 residues before the CDR3 terminus; that terminus is restored from the germline J gene. This sequence joins TRBV19 and TRBJ1-2, with 12 bases matching TRBD1. Germline CDR1 and CDR2: LNHDA and SQIVND (reference sequence). This CDR3 spans 14 amino acids. The covered CDR3 bases are TGTGCCAGTAACCCTCGGGACAGGGGGCACCTC. Amino acid sequence: CASNPRDRGHL. The full CDR3 sequence reads CASNPRDRGHLYTF. Together with reference TRBV19 and TRBJ1-2, the CDR3 gives the full variable domain: DGGITQSPKYLFRKEGQNVTLSCEQNLNHDAMYWYRQDPGQGLRLIYYSQIVNDFQKGDIAEGYSVSREKKESFPLTVTSAQKNPTAFYLCASNPRDRGHLYTFGSGTRLTVV.

Judged by frequency, this clone is medium-sized. The read ends 3 residues shy of where the CDR3 ends; the end is completed using the germline J gene. This chain links TRBV5-1 with TRBJ2-1, with 10 bases lining up with TRBD2. This CDR3 comprises 15 residues. The V gene's germline CDR1 is SGHRS and CDR2 YFSETQ. J lost 5 bases, V lost 0 bases, and 2 bases had no gene match. The CDR3 sequence is CASSLASGGNNEQFF. The sequenced part of the CDR3 DNA is TGCGCCAGCAGCTTGGCTAGCGGGGGAAACAATGAG.

Judged by frequency, this clone is medium-sized (0.01 to 0.1%). The DNA read from the CDR3 is TGTGCCAGCAGCGCGAAGCGGGACACCGGGGAG. This sequence encodes CASSAKRDTGE. The whole CDR3 is CASSAKRDTGELFF. The J gene is TRBJ2-2, the V gene TRBV7-2; possible D gene TRBD2, 6 bases. The observed sequence ends 3 residues before the CDR3 terminus, with the missing tail filled in from the germline J gene. In germline, CDR1 is SGHTA, CDR2 FQGNSA. The CDR3 has 14 amino acids. Trimming removed 5 bases from V and 3 bases from J, with 10 bases in between.

With respect to this clone: The read ends 3 residues before the CDR3 terminus; that terminus is restored from the germline J gene. The rearrangement uses TRBV19 and TRBJ1-5, with D tentatively TRBD1 (6 bases). Between the trimmed V and J ends, which lost 6 bases and 4 bases, there was a span of 19 bases. The CDR3 sequence is 16 residues long. Germline V gene lookup returns CDR1 LNHDA and CDR2 SQIVND (reference sequence). CDR3 in amino acids: CASRLTGHSPNQPQHF. Incomplete CDR3 DNA: TGTGCCAGTAGGCTAACGGGACACAGCCCGAATCAGCCC.

This clone registers medium-sized by frequency. The CDR3 extends 3 residues past the end of the read, so its final part is completed from the germline J gene. The chain employs TRBV20-1 and TRBJ2-7; maybe TRBD1 (6 bases). With 0 bases removed from V and 0 bases from J, the gap between germline ends came to 9 bases. CDR3 length: 14 residues. The germline V gene encodes CDR1 DFQATT and CDR2 SNEGSKA (reference sequence). The CDR3 DNA, read in part, is TGCAGTGCTAGAGATAGGGGGAACTCCTACGAG. It encodes CSARDRGNSYE. The whole CDR3 sequence reads CSARDRGNSYEQYF.

In terms of frequency, this clone is medium-sized. Read coverage stops 3 residues before the CDR3 terminus; the germline J gene supplies the remainder. The chain recombines TRBV5-6 with TRBJ1-2; no clear D. The CDR3 is 15 residues long. Trimming stripped 4 bases from V and 2 bases from J, with 15 bases between. Germline V CDR1 and CDR2: SGHDT, YYEEEE. The sequenced part of the CDR3 DNA is TGTGCCAGCAGCCTGCACGGGCGGGGAAACTATGGC. Translated: CASSLHGRGNYG. The CDR3 in its entirety is CASSLHGRGNYGYTF. Supplemented by reference TRBV5-6 and TRBJ1-2, the full variable domain reads DAGVTQSPTHLIKTRGQQVTLRCSPKSGHDTVSWYQQALGQGPQFIFQYYEEEERQRGNFPDRFSGHQFPNYSSELNVNALLLGDSALYLCASSLHGRGNYGYTFGSGTRLTVV.

According to its frequency, this clone is medium-sized. The read comes to an end 3 residues before the CDR3 does, leaving the germline J gene to fill in the end. The chain couples TRBV5-4 to TRBJ2-3; 12 bases fit TRBD2. The CDR3 runs to 16 residues. Germline V gives CDR1 SGHNT, CDR2 YYREEE (reference sequence). The J segment lost 3 bases and the V segment lost 5 bases, leaving 7 bases of the junction unmatched. Incomplete CDR3 DNA: TGTGCCAGCAGGATACTAGCGGGGGGCCGTACAGATACG. It specifies CASRILAGGRTDT. In full, the CDR3 reads CASRILAGGRTDTQYF.

This clone is deemed medium-sized by its frequency. From the germline J gene comes the end of the CDR3, since the read stops 3 residues before it. The chain recombines TRBV28 with TRBJ2-6; TRBD1 might be the D (6 bases). The length of the CDR3 is 14 residues. Trimming pared 9 bases from V and 4 bases from J, leaving 13 bases between. CDR1 is MDHEN and CDR2 is SYDVKM in the germline V gene. The CDR3 sequence is CASRDRSGANVLTF. The sequenced part of the CDR3 DNA is TGTGCCAGTCGTGACAGGTCCGGGGCCAACGTC.

As to this clone: With the read ending 3 residues before the CDR3 end, the germline J gene is used to fill in that end. The chain joins TRBV2 to TRBJ1-2; no definite D call. The CDR3 extends over 18 amino acids. Germline CDR1 reads SNHLY; CDR2 reads FYNNEI. CDR3 DNA (partial): TGTGCCAGCAGTCAGTGGGATTTAGGACTAGCGGGCACAGATACC. This encodes CASSQWDLGLAGTDT. The whole CDR3 protein is CASSQWDLGLAGTDTYTF.

Remarks on this clone: Sequencing ends 3 residues short of the CDR3 end; the germline J gene provides the rest. V is TRBV20-1 and J is TRBJ2-7, with 8 bases lining up with TRBD2. Germline lookup yields CDR1 DFQATT and CDR2 SNEGSKA (reference sequence). The CDR3 has 16 amino acids. Germline trimming cut 5 bases from V and 1 base from J; bases unmatched to any gene: 13. The CDR3 sequence is CSAGGAEASGSYEQYF. CDR3 DNA (partial): TGCAGTGCTGGGGGGGCGGAAGCTAGCGGGTCCTACGAG.

Comments on this clone: Sequencing ends 3 residues short of the CDR3 end; the germline J gene provides the rest. This chain joins TRBV20-1 and TRBJ2-7; D is undetermined. Germline V gives CDR1 DFQATT, CDR2 SNEGSKA (reference sequence). The length of the CDR3 is 17 residues. Trimming left V 1 base short and J 0 bases short, with 19 bases between. Incomplete CDR3 DNA: TGCAGTGCTAGAGTGGTTTTGGTTGGGCAGAGCTCCTACGAG. This translates into CSARVVLVGQSSYE. The complete CDR3 protein is CSARVVLVGQSSYEQYF.

This clone is classed as medium-sized by frequency. With the read ending 3 residues before the CDR3 end, the germline J gene is used to fill in that end. V is TRBV5-1 and J is TRBJ1-3, with 7 bases matching TRBD1. This CDR3 region has 14 residues. V gave up 5 bases and J gave up 2 bases; unmatched junction bases: 4. Germline CDR1 is SGHRS and CDR2 is YFSETQ. The CDR3 is CASSSQGAGNTIYF. Incomplete CDR3 DNA: TGCGCCAGCAGTTCCCAGGGGGCTGGAAACACC.

In terms of frequency, this clone is medium-sized. The read halts 3 residues ahead of the CDR3 end, with the missing end drawn from the germline J gene. The V gene is TRBV20-1, the J gene TRBJ1-5; tentative D call: TRBD1 (5 bases). The CDR3 contains 15 residues. The germline gives CDR1 DFQATT, CDR2 SNEGSKA (reference sequence). The V end lost 6 bases, the J end lost 3 bases, and 18 bases lay between the germline ends. The CDR3 DNA, read in part, is TGCAGTGCGAAACCGAGGACAACCATCAATCAGCCC. Its protein product is CSAKPRTTINQP. The full CDR3 is CSAKPRTTINQPQHF.

This clone counts as hyperexpanded (1% or more) by frequency. Coverage ceases 3 residues before the CDR3 finishes, and the germline J gene fills in the end. The chain links TRBV10-3 to TRBJ2-1; D may be TRBD1 (6 bases). V was clipped by 6 bases and J by 5 bases, with 23 bases between them. Germline CDR1 is ENHRY and CDR2 is SYGVKD. CDR3 length: 17 amino acids. CDR3 DNA, as far as it was read: TGTGCCATCAGAGCAAACACCGGGACATCTTATAACAATGAG. It specifies CAIRANTGTSYNNE. The full CDR3 protein is CAIRANTGTSYNNEQFF.

With respect to this clone: The CDR3 is cut off 3 residues early in the read; its end comes from the germline J gene. The chain joins TRBV11-2 to TRBJ2-1; D perhaps matches TRBD2 (5 bases). V was shortened by 1 base and J by 3 bases, with 10 bases between the two germline ends. Germline CDR1 and CDR2: SGHAT and FQNNGV. The CDR3 is 15 amino acids. CDR3 protein: CASSLVGLSYNEQFF. The sequenced CDR3 bases are TGTGCCAGCAGCTTAGTCGGACTCAGCTACAATGAG. The complete variable domain, with remaining parts taken from reference TRBV11-2 and TRBJ2-1, reads EAGVAQSPRYKIIEKRQSVAFWCNPISGHATLYWYQQILGQGPKLLIQFQNNGVVDDSQLPKDRFSAERLKGVDSTLKIQPAKLEDSAVYLCASSLVGLSYNEQFFGPGTRLTVL.

Measured by frequency, this clone is medium-sized. The read terminates 3 residues ahead of where the CDR3 ends, so the germline J gene completes it. V and J are TRBV6-2 or TRBV6-3 and TRBJ2-3; D might be TRBD1 (6 bases). This CDR3 comprises 13 residues. The ends were cut back, 2 bases at V and 5 bases at J, with 8 bases in the middle. Looked up from germline, CDR1 is MNHEY and CDR2 is SVGEGT. This CDR3 is CASSYTRGDTQYF. The sequenced part of the CDR3 DNA is TGTGCCAGCAGTTACACCAGGGGAGATACG.

Measured by frequency, this clone is medium-sized. Sequencing ends 3 residues short of the CDR3 end; the germline J gene provides the rest. The rearrangement links TRBV7-8 to TRBJ2-5; the match to TRBD1 covers 8 bases. The V gene's germline CDR1 is SGHVS and CDR2 FQNEAQ. After removal of 5 bases from V and 4 bases from J, the junction contained 3 bases not matched to a gene. The CDR3 is made up of 13 amino acids. The CDR3 bases that were read are TGTGCCAGCAGCCAGGACAGGGCAGAGACC. Amino acid sequence: CASSQDRAET. The full CDR3 reads CASSQDRAETQYF. Together with reference TRBV7-8 and TRBJ2-5, the CDR3 gives the full variable domain: GAGVSQSPRYKVAKRGQDVALRCDPISGHVSLFWYQQALGQGPEFLTYFQNEAQLDKSGLPSDRFFAERPEGSVSTLKIQRTQQEDSAVYLCASSQDRAETQYFGPGTRLLVL.

Notes on this clone: The CDR3 is cut off 3 residues early in the read; its end comes from the germline J gene. The V gene is TRBV19, the J gene TRBJ1-5, with TRBD1 matching 8 bases. Germline V gene data show CDR1 as LNHDA and CDR2 as SQIVND (reference sequence). This CDR3 is 16 amino acids long. Germline trimming cut 6 bases from V and 1 base from J; bases unmatched to any gene: 8. CDR3 DNA, as far as it was read: TGTGCCAGTAGCTGGACAGGGTATGGGAGCAATCAGCCC. Amino acid sequence: CASSWTGYGSNQP. The complete CDR3 reads CASSWTGYGSNQPQHF.